These 27 T cell receptor beta chains originate from one sample sequenced in a study of human T cells and chemical hapten exposure (dated by TCRdb to the early 2020s). Libraries came from RACE. The reads were generated on a NextSeq 500. TCRdb applied fastp at Q25 and MiXCR to the public reads, then kept only in-frame beta chains. Every distinct CDR3 protein forms one entry, paired with its most common genes and DNA. This sample has 90,000 to 140,000 distinct CDR3 sequences in its table, and less than 40% of those were observed once. The top ten constitute around 2.8% of the sample. What this sample's time point label stands for: patch test 3, about 24 weeks after DPC sensitization. According to the study, the label for this sample's treatment or condition signals: therapeutic diphenylcyclopropenone sensitization with weekly scalp DPC. The sample here was whole blood, taken in connection with sensitization to the hapten diphenylcyclopropenone (DPC). Receptor source: a middle-aged man with alopecia areata. Some clones in this sample may be carry-over from other donors' samples.

This clonotype has a handful of counts. This chain joins TRBV19 and TRBJ2-6; a weak D match, TRBD2 (5 bases). CDR1 LNHDA and CDR2 SQIVND come from the germline V gene (reference sequence). The CDR3 contains 17 residues. Trimming took off 0 bases at V and 5 bases at J, with 14 bases between the two ends. The CDR3 DNA sequence: TGTGCCAGTAGTATAGATAGCCAGCGGAGTTGGGCCAACGTCCTGACTTTC. Its translation: CASSIDSQRSWANVLTF. Complete variable domain (other parts from reference TRBV19 and TRBJ2-6): DGGITQSPKYLFRKEGQNVTLSCEQNLNHDAMYWYRQDPGQGLRLIYYSQIVNDFQKGDIAEGYSVSREKKESFPLTVTSAQKNPTAFYLCASSIDSQRSWANVLTFGAGSRLTVL.

This chain connects TRBV11-2 to TRBJ2-3, with 11 bases matching TRBD2. CDR1 is SGHAT, CDR2 FQNNGV, per germline. The CDR3 runs to 16 residues. V was pared by 5 bases and J by 2 bases, with 6 bases of the junction left unmatched. CDR3 DNA: TGTGCCAGCAGCCCAGGGACTAGCGGCCTCACAGATACGCAGTATTTT. This codes for CASSPGTSGLTDTQYF.

This clonotype was seen more than once but under ten times. This rearrangement joins TRBV30 to TRBJ2-4; 7 bases map to TRBD2. The CDR3 has 14 residues. Losses at the gene ends were 0 bases for V and 8 bases for J; bases not matched to a gene: 7. Germline V lookup: CDR1 GTSNPN, CDR2 SVGIG (reference sequence). This CDR3 reads CAWSVLQGGHIQYF. CDR3 bases: TGTGCCTGGAGTGTACTTCAGGGAGGGCACATTCAGTACTTC.

This clonotype appeared a single time. CDR3 sequence reads: CSAKGLAQETQYF. In nucleotides, the CDR3 is TGCAGTGCTAAAGGACTAGCACAAGAGACCCAGTACTTC. The chain carries TRBV20-1 and TRBJ2-5, with 8 positions matching TRBD2. CDR3 length: 13 amino acids. Germline values: CDR1 DFQATT, CDR2 SNEGSKA (reference sequence). Trimming removed 4 bases from V and 2 bases from J; junction bases left unmatched: 3.

The CDR3 DNA reads TGTGCCAGCAGCTTATATTCGGGTGAGGAGACCCAGTACTTC. Translation gives CASSLYSGEETQYF. The V gene is TRBV7-3, the J gene TRBJ2-5; D unclear. From germline, CDR1 is SGHTA and CDR2 FQGTGA. V was pared by 2 bases and J by 5 bases, with 12 bases between. This CDR3 has 14 residues.

The chain recombines TRBV12-3 or TRBV12-4 with TRBJ2-5, with 9 nucleotides matching TRBD2. The CDR3 covers 14 residues. Unmatched junction bases numbered 3, after V lost 6 bases and J lost 1 base. CDR3 loop: CASSRSGSQETQYF. Here the CDR3 DNA reads TGTGCCAGCAGCCGTAGCGGGAGCCAAGAGACCCAGTACTTC.

This clonotype came up a few times. J is TRBJ1-2 and V is TRBV20-1; D gene unclear. This CDR3 region has 12 residues. The ends were cut back, 1 base at V and 5 bases at J, with 8 bases in the middle. CDR1 and CDR2 (germline): DFQATT, SNEGSKA (reference sequence). In DNA form, the CDR3 reads TGCAGTGCTAGAGTCCAGGTATATGGCTACACCTTC. The encoded protein is CSARVQVYGYTF.

The chain uses TRBV27 and TRBJ2-7; weak D call: TRBD1 (6 bases). The CDR3 extends over 15 amino acids. V lost 5 bases and J 0 bases, leaving 14 bases between the germline ends. Per germline, CDR1 MNHEY and CDR2 SMNVEV (reference sequence). DNA for the CDR3: TGTGCCAGCAGTCGAAATTCAGGGGCCTCCTACGAGCAGTACGTC. This gives the protein CASSRNSGASYEQYV.

This clonotype has only a few counts. This chain links TRBV27 with TRBJ2-3, with 9 bases fitting TRBD1. CDR3 length equals 15 residues. Trimming at V came to 4 bases and at J to 3 bases, leaving 5 bases not matched to a gene. Germline V gene lookup returns CDR1 MNHEY and CDR2 SMNVEV (reference sequence). The CDR3 region is CASSSSGTGTDTQYF. The DNA for the CDR3 is TGTGCCAGCAGTTCGTCCGGGACAGGGACAGATACGCAGTATTTT.

In its sample, this clonotype was seen a few times. The V gene is TRBV6-6, the J gene TRBJ2-7; a possible D gene is TRBD2 (5 bases). This CDR3 spans 13 amino acids. The germline V and J ends were trimmed by 2 bases and 3 bases, with 8 bases remaining between them. Looked up from germline, CDR1 is MNHNY and CDR2 is SVGAGI (reference sequence). CDR3 sequence reads: CASSYLANYEQYV. The DNA for the CDR3 is TGTGCCAGCAGTTACCTAGCAAACTACGAGCAGTACGTC.

The chain has TRBV11-2 and TRBJ2-1; the D gene is possibly TRBD2 (6 bases). The germline V gene has CDR1 SGHAT and CDR2 FQNNGV. Trimming removed 5 bases from V and 6 bases from J, with 20 bases in between. The CDR3 sequence is 16 residues long. CDR3 nucleotide sequence: TGTGCCAGCAGCGTAGGTGGGACTTACCGCTCCAATGAGCAGTTCTTC. It specifies CASSVGGTYRSNEQFF.

The chain couples TRBV30 to TRBJ1-4; a weak D match, TRBD1 (6 bases). Trimming took off 5 bases at V and 7 bases at J, with 17 bases between the two ends. This CDR3 spans 14 amino acids. Germline V gives CDR1 GTSNPN, CDR2 SVGIG (reference sequence). The CDR3 DNA reads TGTGCCTGGGCCGAGGGGGGCCTGGGTGAAAAACTGTTTTTT. Translation gives CAWAEGGLGEKLFF.

This clonotype was detected a few times. This rearrangement joins TRBV5-4 to TRBJ2-5; TRBD2 is a possible D gene (6 bases). The V end was cut by 2 bases, the J end by 5 bases, with 13 bases between. CDR3 size: 14 residues. Germline V gene sequence: CDR1 SGHNT, CDR2 YYREEE (reference sequence). The CDR3: CASSLRRDLETQYF. In DNA form, the CDR3 reads TGTGCCAGCAGCTTACGGCGGGATCTGGAGACCCAGTACTTC.

This chain joins TRBV7-2 and TRBJ2-2; D gene unclear. V was clipped by 9 bases and J by 5 bases, with 13 bases between them. The CDR3 runs 13 residues. The germline CDR1 and CDR2 sequences are SGHTA and FQGNSA. As DNA, the CDR3 is TGTGCCAGTGGCCTTGTGTGGACCGGGGAGCTGTTTTTT. Residues: CASGLVWTGELFF.

The rearrangement links TRBV11-3 to TRBJ2-1; D gene uncertain. Germline CDR1 reads SGHNT; CDR2 reads YENEEA. The CDR3 runs to 15 residues. Trimming shortened V by 0 bases and J by 7 bases, and 13 bases separated the two germline ends. CDR3 nucleotide sequence: TGTGCCAGCAGCTTAGATAATCGCGCGCGGAATGAGCAGTTCTTC. Residues: CASSLDNRARNEQFF.

The chain combines TRBV6-6 with TRBJ2-5; D may be TRBD1 or TRBD2 (5 bases each). V lost 2 bases to trimming and J lost 1 base, with 17 bases between them. From germline, CDR1 is MNHNY and CDR2 SVGAGI (reference sequence). The CDR3 sequence is 17 residues long. The CDR3 DNA reads TGTGCCAGCAGTTACCGATCCAGGGTCCGGGGCCAAGAGACCCAGTACTTC. This codes for CASSYRSRVRGQETQYF.

This clonotype was found a few times. The chain recombines TRBV3-1 with TRBJ1-1, with D possibly being TRBD1 (5 bases). CDR3 length: 14 residues. The V gene's germline CDR1 is LGHDT and CDR2 YNNKEL (reference sequence). Deletions cut 3 bases from V and 1 base from J, with 9 bases between. The CDR3 is CASSQDGQNTEAFF. In DNA form, the CDR3 reads TGTGCCAGCAGCCAGGACGGACAGAACACTGAAGCTTTCTTT.

This chain links TRBV7-9 with TRBJ2-1, with TRBD2 identical over 8 bases. After removal of 0 bases from V and 10 bases from J, the junction contained 5 bases not matched to a gene. Germline V CDR1 and CDR2: SEHNR, FQNEAQ (reference sequence). The length of the CDR3 is 14 residues. CDR3 DNA: TGTGCCAGCAGCTTAGCTAGCGGGATGTGGGAGCAGTTCTTC. It codes for CASSLASGMWEQFF.

The chain combines TRBV12-3 or TRBV12-4 with TRBJ1-2, with a tentative D call TRBD1 (6 bases). Between the trimmed V and J ends, which lost 7 bases and 4 bases, there was a span of 19 bases. The CDR3 length is 15 residues. DNA for the CDR3: TGTGCCAGCACACTCTCGGGGGGCGCGTCCTATGGCTACACCTTC. Translating it yields CASTLSGGASYGYTF.

The chain employs TRBV7-3 and TRBJ2-1; 11 nucleotides match TRBD1. The CDR3 loop spans 16 amino acids. Germline loops: CDR1 SGHTA, CDR2 FQGTGA. V lost 5 bases, J lost 7 bases, and 10 bases stayed unmatched. Written as DNA, the CDR3 is TGTGCCAGCAGCCAACAACCGGGACAGGGGGGGAATGAGCAGTTCTTC. It codes for CASSQQPGQGGNEQFF.

In this sample, this clonotype turned up once. The chain couples TRBV14 to TRBJ2-1; 11 bases fit TRBD2. Trimming cost V 3 bases and J 6 bases; bases outside gene matches: 4. The CDR3 sequence is 15 residues long. The germline V gene has CDR1 SGHDN and CDR2 FVKESK. DNA for the CDR3: TGTGCCAGCAGCCAGATTAGCGGGAGGGCCAATGAGCAGTTCTTC. Translation: CASSQISGRANEQFF.

The V and J genes are TRBV5-1 and TRBJ2-3; the match to TRBD2 covers 15 bases. The CDR3 contains 18 residues. Unmatched junction bases numbered 5, after V lost 3 bases and J lost 0 bases. CDR1 is SGHRS and CDR2 is YFSETQ in the germline V gene. The CDR3 region has the DNA TGCGCCAGCAGCTGGGGACTAGCGGGAGGAGGAAGCACAGATACGCAGTATTTT. It translates to CASSWGLAGGGSTDTQYF.

V and J are TRBV29-1 and TRBJ2-2; D ambiguous. This CDR3 is 13 amino acids long. The germline V gene has CDR1 SQVTM and CDR2 ANQGSEA. V was clipped by 3 bases and J by 3 bases, with 8 bases between them. In DNA, the CDR3 is TGCAGCGTTGACAGCTCTTACACCGGGGAGCTGTTTTTT. This encodes CSVDSSYTGELFF.

This clonotype has just a few counts. V is TRBV6-5 and J is TRBJ2-7, with D perhaps TRBD2 (6 bases). The CDR3 consists of 15 residues. V was pared by 0 bases and J by 6 bases, with 15 bases between. From germline, CDR1 is MNHEY and CDR2 SVGAGI. The CDR3 sequence: CASSYSVAGLGEQYV. CDR3 nucleotide sequence: TGTGCCAGCAGTTACTCCGTGGCGGGACTCGGCGAGCAGTACGTC.

The chain joins TRBV15 to TRBJ1-4; D perhaps matches TRBD1 (6 bases). The V gene's germline CDR1 is LNHNV and CDR2 YYDKDF (reference sequence). The CDR3 spans 13 residues. Trimming cost V 0 bases and J 8 bases, with 7 bases left between them. The CDR3 DNA follows: TGTGCCACCAGCAGAGATAGGGGGGAAAAACTGTTTTTT. Translated, it gives CATSRDRGEKLFF. The full variable domain, its missing parts supplied by reference TRBV15 and TRBJ1-4, is DAMVIQNPRYQVTQFGKPVTLSCSQTLNHNVMYWYQQKSSQAPKLLFHYYDKDFNNEADTPDNFQSRRPNTSFCFLDIRSPGLGDTAMYLCATSRDRGEKLFFGSGTQLSVL.

This sequence joins TRBV5-1 and TRBJ2-7; no clear D. V was shortened by 0 bases and J by 5 bases, with 9 bases between the two germline ends. The CDR3 sequence is 13 residues long. Germline V gives CDR1 SGHRS, CDR2 YFSETQ. DNA of the CDR3: TGCGCCAGCAGCTTGGACGGTGTAGACGAGCAGTACGTC. Its translation is CASSLDGVDEQYV.

V gene TRBV10-3 combines with J gene TRBJ2-7; tentatively, D is TRBD1 (6 bases). The CDR3 length is 13 residues. Germline V lookup: CDR1 ENHRY, CDR2 SYGVKD. This chain's CDR3 is CASGAGDPEEQYV. CDR3 nucleotide sequence: TGTGCAAGCGGCGCAGGGGACCCGGAGGAGCAGTACGTC.